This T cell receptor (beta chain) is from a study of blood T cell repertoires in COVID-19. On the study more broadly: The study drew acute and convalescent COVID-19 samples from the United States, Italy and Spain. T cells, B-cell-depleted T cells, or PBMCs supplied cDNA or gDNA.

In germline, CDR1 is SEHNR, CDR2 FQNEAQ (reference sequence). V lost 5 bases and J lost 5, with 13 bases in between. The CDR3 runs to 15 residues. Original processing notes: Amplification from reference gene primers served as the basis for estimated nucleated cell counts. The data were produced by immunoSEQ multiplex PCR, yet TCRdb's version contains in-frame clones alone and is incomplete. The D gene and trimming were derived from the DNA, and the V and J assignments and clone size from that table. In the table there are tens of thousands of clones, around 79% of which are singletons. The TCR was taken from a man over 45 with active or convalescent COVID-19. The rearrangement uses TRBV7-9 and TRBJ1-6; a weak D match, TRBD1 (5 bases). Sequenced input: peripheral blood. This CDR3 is CASSRVGGDNSPLHF. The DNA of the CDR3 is TGTGCCAGCAGCAGGGTAGGAGGGGATAATTCACCCCTCCACTTT.